This TCR beta chain was recovered during a study of T cell clonotyping in hematopoietic cell transplantation. Regarding this clone: The antigen is undetermined.

General study results and limits: Higher Inverse Simpson Index values in graft donor and pretransplant recipient predicted broader posttransplant TCR diversity. Cells were unsorted, so CD4 and CD8 contributions were not separated.

The CDR3 has 13 residues. The germline gives CDR1 SGHAT, CDR2 FQNNGV. The germline V and J ends were trimmed by 1 base and 7 bases, with 11 bases remaining between them. The data were produced by immunoSEQ multiplex PCR, yet TCRdb's version contains in-frame clones alone and is incomplete. The sample has 14,000 or so clones; approximately 56% are singletons. This TCR was sampled from a human donor who either received an allogeneic hematopoietic cell transplant for a myeloid malignancy or was a related donor (not recorded which). Some clones in this sample may be carry-over from other donors' samples. This chain joins TRBV11-2 and TRBJ2-7; D unresolved. Sequencing used PBMCs. CDR3 coding DNA: TGTGCCAGCAGCTTAGTCGGCCGATCGGAGCAGTACTTC. Encoded protein: CASSLVGRSEQYF.